This TCR beta chain was obtained from a study of Tregs in tolerant kidney transplant recipients. Study conclusions and caveats: For some patients, primers changed over time, blocking nucleotide-level comparison. Activated donor B cell expansion appeared to reveal the most relevant donor-specific TCRbeta repertoire.

Using immunoSEQ multiplex PCR, the repertoire was profiled, and TCRdb retains in-frame clones only, with some absent. The data hold tens of thousands of clones, with 70% to 90% observed a single time. CD4+CD25+CD127- Tregs, CD4+CD25- non-Tregs, CD4 and CD8 cells were sorted. About this clone: Its antigen is unknown.

The sequence came from a human donor who received a combined kidney and bone marrow transplant. Sample: CD4+ T cells from blood, taken before the transplant.

The CDR3 DNA sequence: TGTGCCAGCAGCCCTATTATGGGGGGAGGGGGCAATGAGCAGTTCTTC. It is translated as CASSPIMGGGGNEQFF. This rearrangement joins TRBV9 to TRBJ2-1; tentative D call: TRBD2 (7 bases). The CDR3 contains 16 residues. V dropped 4 bases and J dropped 6 bases, with 20 bases sitting between them. Looked up from germline, CDR1 is SGDLS and CDR2 is YYNGEE.